The rows below give T cell receptor beta chains drawn from one sample of a study of shared clonotypes between healthy human individuals. Generated by immunoSEQ multiplex PCR, the TCRdb table keeps only in-frame clones and is missing some. The sample includes 1.5 million to 2.5 million clones, over 85% of them seen just once. Source material: naive CD8+ T cells sorted from blood. The receptors here all came from a man younger than 35 in good health. Both conserved end residues are part of each CDR3. The D gene is left open where the match is weak. Expanded clones get a size class; other rows say once, few or many, or leave the size out.

V	D	J	size	length	DNA	CDR3
TRBV7-9	TRBD2	TRBJ2-7	NA	15	TGTGCCAGCAGCTTCCGTGCGGGGGGAGGGCACGAGCAGTACTTC	CASSFRAGGGHEQYF
TRBV27	NA	TRBJ2-3	NA	13	TGTGCCAGCAGTTTTTTGGGTTCAGATACGCAGTATTTT	CASSFLGSDTQYF
TRBV9	TRBD2	TRBJ2-3	NA	14	TGTGCCAGCAGCGTGACTAGCGGAACAGATACGCAGTATTTT	CASSVTSGTDTQYF
TRBV7-2	NA	TRBJ2-3	NA	14	TGTGCCAGCAGCTCCGGACAGTCCACAGATACGCAGTATTTT	CASSSGQSTDTQYF
TRBV4-1	NA	TRBJ2-7	once	13	TGCGCCAGCAGCCATCCCCGGGGTAACGAGCAGTACTTC	CASSHPRGNEQYF
TRBV4-1	NA	TRBJ2-4	NA	15	TGCGCCAGCAGCCAAACGTCCGGAGGGAAAAACATTCAGTACTTC	CASSQTSGGKNIQYF
TRBV7-9	TRBD1	TRBJ2-7	NA	13	TGTGCCAGCGAGGGGACAGGGGCCTACGAGCAGTACTTC	CASEGTGAYEQYF
TRBV19	NA	TRBJ2-7	NA	14	TGTGCCAGTAGTATTTGGGCAGCATCGGACGAGCAGTACTTC	CASSIWAASDEQYF
TRBV5-6	NA	TRBJ2-7	NA	13	TGTGCCAGCAGCGAACTAGTATCCTACGAGCAGTACTTC	CASSELVSYEQYF
TRBV6-6	NA	TRBJ1-2	NA	13	TGTGCCAGCAGTTGGACGGAAAACTATGGCTACACCTTC	CASSWTENYGYTF
TRBV7-9	TRBD1	TRBJ1-5	once	14	TGTGCCAGCAGCCAAGGGACAGGCAATCAGCCCCAGCATTTT	CASSQGTGNQPQHF
TRBV5-6	NA	TRBJ1-1	NA	14	TGTGCCAGCAGCTTGACAGGGCTGAACACTGAAGCTTTCTTT	CASSLTGLNTEAFF
TRBV13	NA	TRBJ1-2	NA	14	TGTGCCAGCAGCTTATTGGAGGCAGGGAGTGGCTACACCTTC	CASSLLEAGSGYTF
TRBV5-6	NA	TRBJ1-3	NA	14	TGTGCCAGCAGCCCCCCGGGGGTTGGAAACACCATATATTTT	CASSPPGVGNTIYF